This T cell receptor (beta chain) was identified during a study of cytomegalovirus exposure and HLA in healthy donors. General observations from the study: Sequencing likely generated an artifact that appeared as a cluster of highly shared sequence variants. An analysis done earlier found most TCR beta V segments productive about 87% or about 30% of the time. There were 150 to 200 TCR beta chains listed as cytomegalovirus-associated.

The PCR made use of 60 Vbeta and 13 Jbeta primers. The protocol was immunoSEQ multiplex PCR, while the TCRdb copy is restricted to in-frame clones and leaves out a portion. The sample shows around 130,000 clones, around 85% of them seen only once. The CDR3 contains 13 residues. V lost 6 bases to trimming and J lost 4 bases; unmatched junction nucleotides: 4. CDR1 and CDR2 (germline): MNHEY, SMNVEV (reference sequence). As for this clone: The antigen remains undetermined.

The rearrangement uses TRBV27 and TRBJ1-2; TRBD1 aligns across 8 bases. The material sequenced was PBMCs. The receptor was isolated from a young woman in good health and CMV-seropositive. CDR3 residues: CASSQGAGYGYTF. In DNA, the CDR3 is TGTGCCAGCAGCCAGGGGGCAGGCTATGGCTACACCTTC.